This entry concerns a single TCR beta chain. The data are from a study of blood T cell repertoires in COVID-19. Study in general: Nucleic acid was either cDNA or gDNA, and it came from T cells, B-cell-depleted T cells, or PBMCs.

This CDR3 contains 15 residues. The V gene's germline CDR1 is LGHNA and CDR2 YSLEER. Trimming stripped 4 bases from V and 6 bases from J, with 13 bases between. The method was immunoSEQ multiplex PCR; TCRdb's version includes in-frame clones alone and lacks a portion of them. Of about 100,000 clones listed, 85% are singletons. The rearrangement joins TRBV4-3 to TRBJ1-6; no clear D gene. Sequenced input: peripheral blood. The TCR comes from a man in his 60s with acute or convalescent COVID-19. The CDR3 here is CASSPLGGFNSPLHF. In nucleotides, the CDR3 is TGCGCCAGCAGCCCCTTAGGCGGATTTAATTCACCCCTCCACTTT.